This T cell receptor (beta chain) was sequenced for a study of cytomegalovirus exposure and HLA in healthy donors. The trim removed 3 bases at V and 8 bases at J, leaving 5 bases unmatched. CDR1 and CDR2 (germline): KGHSH, LQKENI. CDR3 length: 13 residues. The PCR used 60 Vbeta and 13 Jbeta primers. The table came from immunoSEQ multiplex PCR; TCRdb's copy has only in-frame clones and leaves some out. The sample lists 200,000 to 250,000 clones, around 89% seen once, with approximately 1% in the top ten. The TCR originated in a woman aged 18-29 years in good health and CMV-seronegative. The V and J genes are TRBV18 and TRBJ1-2; TRBD1 matches 8 bases. Sequencing was performed on PBMCs. Written as DNA, the CDR3 is TGTGCCAGCTCACCGGACAGGGCGGCCGGCTACACCTTC. The encoded protein is CASSPDRAAGYTF.